One TCR beta chain is described in this entry. Its antigen is not known. This CDR3 contains 12 residues. CDR1 is SGHTA and CDR2 is FQGNSA in the germline V gene. V was clipped by 5 bases and J by 2 bases, with 7 bases between them. The sample comes from a study of T cells in narcolepsy. Study overall: Enrolled donors included narcolepsy type 1 or type 2 patients and healthy controls.

This table comes from immunoSEQ multiplex PCR, and its TCRdb copy is limited to in-frame clones, with some not included. The data show about 34,000 clones, approximately 78% seen once. Overall study findings and caveats: Autoreactive clone sequences were missing from some blood memory CD4+ repertoires. Comparing one patient's CSF and blood CD4+ clonotypes highlighted HCRT- and TRIB2-specific autoreactive clonotypes.

The rearrangement joins TRBV7-2 to TRBJ2-7; D unresolved. Material: CD45RA- memory CD4+ T cells from PBMCs. The receptor was derived from a human donor with narcolepsy. The CDR3 DNA follows: TGTGCCAGCAGCCAAGACCCCTACGAGCAGTACTTC. It encodes CASSQDPYEQYF. Drawing the rest from reference TRBV7-2 and TRBJ2-7, the complete variable domain is GAGVSQSPSNKVTEKGKDVELRCDPISGHTALYWYRQSLGQGLEFLIYFQGNSAPDKSGLPSDRFSAERTGGSVSTLTIQRTQQEDSAVYLCASSQDPYEQYFGPGTRLTVT.